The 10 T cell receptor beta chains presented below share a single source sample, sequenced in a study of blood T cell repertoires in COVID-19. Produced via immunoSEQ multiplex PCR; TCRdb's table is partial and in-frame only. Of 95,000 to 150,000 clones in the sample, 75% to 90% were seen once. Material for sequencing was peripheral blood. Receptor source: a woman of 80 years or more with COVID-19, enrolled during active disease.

The CDR3 DNA reads as TGCAGCGTTGCCAGGGCATTAGGAGAGACCCAGTACTTC. Protein product: CSVARALGETQYF. This chain links TRBV29-1 with TRBJ2-5, with D possibly TRBD1 on 5 matching bases. V was clipped by 4 bases and J by 4 bases, with 13 bases between them. The CDR3 is 13 amino acids. The germline V gene has CDR1 SQVTM and CDR2 ANQGSEA.

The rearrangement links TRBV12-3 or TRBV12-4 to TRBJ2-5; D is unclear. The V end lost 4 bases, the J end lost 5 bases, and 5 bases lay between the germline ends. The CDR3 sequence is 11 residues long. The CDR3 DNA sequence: TGTGCCAGCAGTTACTTGGAGACCCAGTACTTC. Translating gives CASSYLETQYF.

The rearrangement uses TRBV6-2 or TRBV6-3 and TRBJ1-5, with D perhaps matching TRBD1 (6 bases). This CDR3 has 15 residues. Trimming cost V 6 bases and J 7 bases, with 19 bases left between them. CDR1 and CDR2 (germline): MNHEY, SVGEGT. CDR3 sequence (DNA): TGTGCCAGCAGCTTCATACGGACAGCAAAGCAGCCCCAGCATTTT. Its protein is CASSFIRTAKQPQHF.

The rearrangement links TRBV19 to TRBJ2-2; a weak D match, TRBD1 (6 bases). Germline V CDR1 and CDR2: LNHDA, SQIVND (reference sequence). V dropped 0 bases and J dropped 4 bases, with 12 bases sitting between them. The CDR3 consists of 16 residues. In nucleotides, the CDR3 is TGTGCCAGTAGTATAGACTCACAGGGTCGCACCGGGGAGCTGTTTTTT. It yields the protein CASSIDSQGRTGELFF.

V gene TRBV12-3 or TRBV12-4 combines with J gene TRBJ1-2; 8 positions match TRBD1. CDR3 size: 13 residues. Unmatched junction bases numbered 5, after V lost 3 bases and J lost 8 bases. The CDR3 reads CASSFGQGQGYTF. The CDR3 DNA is TGTGCCAGCAGTTTCGGACAGGGACAGGGCTACACCTTC.

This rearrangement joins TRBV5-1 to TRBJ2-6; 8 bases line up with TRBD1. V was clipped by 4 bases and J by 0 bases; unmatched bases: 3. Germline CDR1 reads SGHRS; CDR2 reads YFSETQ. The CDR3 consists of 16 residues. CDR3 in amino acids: CASSPTGGSGANVLTF. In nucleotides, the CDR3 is TGCGCCAGCAGCCCTACAGGGGGCTCTGGGGCCAACGTCCTGACTTTC.

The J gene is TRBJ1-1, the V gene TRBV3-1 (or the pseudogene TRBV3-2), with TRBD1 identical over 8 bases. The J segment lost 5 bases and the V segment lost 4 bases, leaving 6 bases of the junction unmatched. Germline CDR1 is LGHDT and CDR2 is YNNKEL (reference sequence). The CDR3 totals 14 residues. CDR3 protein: CASSRQQGGTEAFF. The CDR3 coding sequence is TGTGCCAGCAGCCGACAACAGGGGGGGACTGAAGCTTTCTTT.

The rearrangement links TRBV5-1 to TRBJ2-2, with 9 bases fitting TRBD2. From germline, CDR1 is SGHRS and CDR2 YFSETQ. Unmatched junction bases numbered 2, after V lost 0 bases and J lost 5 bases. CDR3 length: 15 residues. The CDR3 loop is CASSLASGKTGELFF. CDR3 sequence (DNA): TGCGCCAGCAGCTTGGCTAGCGGGAAAACCGGGGAGCTGTTTTTT.

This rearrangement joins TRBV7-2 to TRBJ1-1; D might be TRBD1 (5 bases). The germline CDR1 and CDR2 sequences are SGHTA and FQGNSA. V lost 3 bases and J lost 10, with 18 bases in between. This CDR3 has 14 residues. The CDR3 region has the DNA TGTGCCAGCAGCTTGGGGTCCGTGGGGCCGGGAGCTTTCTTT. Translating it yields CASSLGSVGPGAFF.

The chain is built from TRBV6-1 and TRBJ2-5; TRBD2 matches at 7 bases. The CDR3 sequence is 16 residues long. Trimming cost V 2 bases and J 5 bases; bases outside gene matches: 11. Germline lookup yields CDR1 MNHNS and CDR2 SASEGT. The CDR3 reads CASSEWWAEGGETQYF. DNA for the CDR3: TGTGCCAGCAGTGAATGGTGGGCAGAGGGAGGGGAGACCCAGTACTTC.